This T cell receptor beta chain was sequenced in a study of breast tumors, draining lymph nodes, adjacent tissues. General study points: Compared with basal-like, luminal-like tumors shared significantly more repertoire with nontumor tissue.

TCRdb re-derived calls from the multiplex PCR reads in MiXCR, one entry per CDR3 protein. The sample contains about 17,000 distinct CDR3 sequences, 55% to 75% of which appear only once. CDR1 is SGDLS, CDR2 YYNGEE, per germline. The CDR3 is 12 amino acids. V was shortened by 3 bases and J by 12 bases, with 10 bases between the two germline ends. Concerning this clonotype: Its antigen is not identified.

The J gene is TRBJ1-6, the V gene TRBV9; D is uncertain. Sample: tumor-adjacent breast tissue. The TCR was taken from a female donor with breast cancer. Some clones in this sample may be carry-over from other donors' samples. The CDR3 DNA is TGTGCCAGCAGCGAGGCATTTGGACCCCTCCACTTT. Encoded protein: CASSEAFGPLHF.